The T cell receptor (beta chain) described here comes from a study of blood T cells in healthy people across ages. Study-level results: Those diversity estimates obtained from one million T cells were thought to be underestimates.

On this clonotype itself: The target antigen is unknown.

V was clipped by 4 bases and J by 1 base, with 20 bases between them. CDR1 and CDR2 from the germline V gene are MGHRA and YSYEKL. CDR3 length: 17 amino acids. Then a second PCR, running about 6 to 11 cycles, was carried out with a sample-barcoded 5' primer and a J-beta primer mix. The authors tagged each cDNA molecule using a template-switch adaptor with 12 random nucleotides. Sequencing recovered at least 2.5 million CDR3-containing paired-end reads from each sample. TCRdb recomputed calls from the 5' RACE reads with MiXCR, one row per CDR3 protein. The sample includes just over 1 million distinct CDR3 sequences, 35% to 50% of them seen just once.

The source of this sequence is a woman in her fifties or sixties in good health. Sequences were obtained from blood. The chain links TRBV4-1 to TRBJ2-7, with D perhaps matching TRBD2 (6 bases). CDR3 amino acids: CASSLLAGTDGSYEQYF. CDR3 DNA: TGCGCCAGCAGCCTACTGGCGGGAACCGACGGTTCCTACGAGCAGTACTTC.